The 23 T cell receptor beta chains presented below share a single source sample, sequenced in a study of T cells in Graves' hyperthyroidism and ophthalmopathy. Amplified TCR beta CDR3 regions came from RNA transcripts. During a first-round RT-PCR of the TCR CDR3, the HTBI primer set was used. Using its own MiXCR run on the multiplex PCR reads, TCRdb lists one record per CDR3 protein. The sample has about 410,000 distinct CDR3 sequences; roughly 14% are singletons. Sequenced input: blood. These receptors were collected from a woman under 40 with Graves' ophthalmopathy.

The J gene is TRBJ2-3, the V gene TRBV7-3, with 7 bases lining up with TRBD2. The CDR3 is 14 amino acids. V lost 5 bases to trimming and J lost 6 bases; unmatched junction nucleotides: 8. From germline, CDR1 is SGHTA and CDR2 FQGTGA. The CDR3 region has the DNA TGTGCCAGCAGCGCGGCCCGCGGGGGTGATACGCAGTATTTT. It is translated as CASSAARGGDTQYF.

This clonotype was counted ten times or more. CDR3 sequence: CASRRTGVGDGYTF. The CDR3 DNA follows: TGTGCCAGCAGGCGGACAGGGGTCGGTGATGGCTACACCTTC. The gene calls are TRBV2 and TRBJ1-2; 9 nucleotides match TRBD1. The CDR3 is made up of 14 amino acids. J gave up 6 bases and V 6 bases, and 8 bases lay outside the gene matches. Per the germline V gene, CDR1 is SNHLY and CDR2 is FYNNEI.

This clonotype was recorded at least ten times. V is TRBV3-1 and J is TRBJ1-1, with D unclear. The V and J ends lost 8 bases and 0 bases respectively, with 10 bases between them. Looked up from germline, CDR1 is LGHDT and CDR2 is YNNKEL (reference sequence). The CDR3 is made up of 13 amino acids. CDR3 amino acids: CASSPFMNTEAFF. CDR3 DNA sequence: TGTGCCAGCTCACCGTTCATGAACACTGAAGCTTTCTTT. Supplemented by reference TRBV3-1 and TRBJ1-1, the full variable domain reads DTAVSQTPKYLVTQMGNDKSIKCEQNLGHDTMYWYKQDSKKFLKIMFSYNNKELIINETVPNRFSPKSPDKAHLNLHINSLELGDSAVYFCASSPFMNTEAFFGQGTRLTVV.

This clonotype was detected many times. The CDR3: CASSPSLGTSGGVDNEQFF. The CDR3 DNA is TGTGCCAGCAGTCCTAGTTTAGGGACTAGCGGGGGGGTCGACAATGAGCAGTTCTTC. The chain joins TRBV25-1 to TRBJ2-1, with TRBD2 matching 16 bases. Per the germline V gene, CDR1 is MGHDK and CDR2 is SYGVNS. V gave up 5 bases and J gave up 5 bases; unmatched junction bases: 12. CDR3 size: 19 residues.

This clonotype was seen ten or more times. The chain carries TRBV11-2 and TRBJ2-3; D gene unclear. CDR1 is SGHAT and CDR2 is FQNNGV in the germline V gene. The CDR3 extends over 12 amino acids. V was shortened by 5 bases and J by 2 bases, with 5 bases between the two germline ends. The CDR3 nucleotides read TGTGCCAGCAGCGCGATCACAGATACGCAGTATTTT. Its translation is CASSAITDTQYF.

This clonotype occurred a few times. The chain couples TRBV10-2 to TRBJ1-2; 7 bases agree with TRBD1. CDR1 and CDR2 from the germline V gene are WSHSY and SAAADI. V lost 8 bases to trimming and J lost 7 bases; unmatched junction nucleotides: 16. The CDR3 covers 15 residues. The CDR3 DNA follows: TGCGCCAGCCACTCCTCCCGGGACAGTCCTTCTGGCTACACCTTC. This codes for CASHSSRDSPSGYTF.

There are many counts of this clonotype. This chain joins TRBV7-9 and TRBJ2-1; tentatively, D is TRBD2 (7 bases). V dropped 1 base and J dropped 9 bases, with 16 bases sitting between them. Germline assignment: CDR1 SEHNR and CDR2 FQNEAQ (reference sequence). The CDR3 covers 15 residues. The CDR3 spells CASSLEGGVLGEQFF. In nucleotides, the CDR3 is TGTGCCAGCAGCTTAGAAGGGGGGGTCTTAGGTGAGCAGTTCTTC. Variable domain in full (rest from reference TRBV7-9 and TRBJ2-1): DTGVSQNPRHKITKRGQNVTFRCDPISEHNRLYWYRQTLGQGPEFLTYFQNEAQLEKSRLLSDRFSAERPKGSFSTLEIQRTEQGDSAMYLCASSLEGGVLGEQFFGPGTRLTVL.

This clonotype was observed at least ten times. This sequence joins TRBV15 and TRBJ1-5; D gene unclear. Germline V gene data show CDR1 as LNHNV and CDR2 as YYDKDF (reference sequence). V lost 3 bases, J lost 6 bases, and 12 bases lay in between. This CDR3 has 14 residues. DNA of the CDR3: TGTGCCACCAGCAGTGGGGAGTGGGGTCAGCCCCAGCATTTT. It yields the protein CATSSGEWGQPQHF.

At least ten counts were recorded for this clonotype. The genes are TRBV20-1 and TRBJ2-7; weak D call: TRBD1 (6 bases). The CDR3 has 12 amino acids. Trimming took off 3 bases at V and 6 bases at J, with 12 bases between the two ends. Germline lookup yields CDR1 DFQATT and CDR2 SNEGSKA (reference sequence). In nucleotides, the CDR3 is TGCAGTGCTAGGGGACATAGGGGCGAGCAGTACTTC. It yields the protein CSARGHRGEQYF.

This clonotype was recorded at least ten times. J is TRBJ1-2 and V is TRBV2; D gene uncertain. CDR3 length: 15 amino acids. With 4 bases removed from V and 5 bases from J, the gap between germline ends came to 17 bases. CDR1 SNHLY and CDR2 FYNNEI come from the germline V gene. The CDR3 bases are TGTGCCAGCAGTGGTGGGCCCGGATATAGGTATGGCTACACCTTC. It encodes CASSGGPGYRYGYTF. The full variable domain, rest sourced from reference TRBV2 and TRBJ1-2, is EPEVTQTPSHQVTQMGQEVILRCVPISNHLYFYWYRQILGQKVEFLVSFYNNEISEKSEIFDDQFSVERPDGSNFTLKIRSTKLEDSAMYFCASSGGPGYRYGYTFGSGTRLTVV.

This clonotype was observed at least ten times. CDR3 in DNA: TGTGCCAGCAGTTATACAGGCTTCAATCAGCCCCAGCATTTT. Translated, it gives CASSYTGFNQPQHF. J is TRBJ1-5 and V is TRBV28; tentatively, D is TRBD1 (5 bases). The CDR3 has 14 residues. The germline V gene has CDR1 MDHEN and CDR2 SYDVKM. V was trimmed by 4 bases and J by 3 bases, leaving 10 bases between them.

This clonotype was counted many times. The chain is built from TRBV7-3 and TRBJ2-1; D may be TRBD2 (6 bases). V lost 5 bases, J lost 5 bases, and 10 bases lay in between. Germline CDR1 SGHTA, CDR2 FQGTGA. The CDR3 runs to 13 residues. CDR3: CASSRGLNNEQFF. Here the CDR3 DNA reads TGTGCCAGCAGCAGGGGACTTAACAATGAGCAGTTCTTC.

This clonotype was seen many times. CDR3 in DNA: TGTGCCAGCAGTTTACCCGGGACAGAAGGGACTGAAGCTTTCTTT. Translating gives CASSLPGTEGTEAFF. J is TRBJ1-1 and V is TRBV28, with 7 bases lining up with TRBD1. The CDR3 length is 15 residues. V gave up 2 bases and J gave up 5 bases; unmatched junction bases: 8. The germline gives CDR1 MDHEN, CDR2 SYDVKM.

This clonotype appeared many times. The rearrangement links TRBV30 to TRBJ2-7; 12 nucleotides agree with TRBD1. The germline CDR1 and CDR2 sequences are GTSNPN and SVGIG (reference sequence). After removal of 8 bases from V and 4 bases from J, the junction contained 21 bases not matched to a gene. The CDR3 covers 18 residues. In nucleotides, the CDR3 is TGTGCCGTAACAACCGGGACAGGGGGCGAAATTAGACCGTACGAGCAGTACTTC. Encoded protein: CAVTTGTGGEIRPYEQYF.

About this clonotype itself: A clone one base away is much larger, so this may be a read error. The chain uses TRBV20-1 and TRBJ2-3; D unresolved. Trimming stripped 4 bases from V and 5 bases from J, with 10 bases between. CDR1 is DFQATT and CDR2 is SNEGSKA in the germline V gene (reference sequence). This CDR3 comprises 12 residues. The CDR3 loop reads CSANIDQDTQYF. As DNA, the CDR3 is TGCAGTGCTAACATCGACCAAGATACGCAGTATTTT.

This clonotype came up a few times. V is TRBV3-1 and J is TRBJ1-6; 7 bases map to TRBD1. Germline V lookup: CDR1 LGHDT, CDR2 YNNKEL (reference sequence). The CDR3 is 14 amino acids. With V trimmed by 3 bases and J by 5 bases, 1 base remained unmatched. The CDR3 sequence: CASSQGQHNSPLHF. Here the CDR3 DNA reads TGTGCCAGCAGCCAGGGACAGCATAATTCACCCCTCCACTTT.

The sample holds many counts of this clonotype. CDR3 DNA: TGTGCCAGCAGTCGAGGGATGCACTACGAGCAGTACTTC. Its translation: CASSRGMHYEQYF. This chain connects TRBV28 to TRBJ2-7, with D maybe TRBD2 (5 bases). The CDR3 runs to 13 residues. The germline V gene has CDR1 MDHEN and CDR2 SYDVKM. Trimming removed 5 bases from V and 3 bases from J, with 11 bases in between.

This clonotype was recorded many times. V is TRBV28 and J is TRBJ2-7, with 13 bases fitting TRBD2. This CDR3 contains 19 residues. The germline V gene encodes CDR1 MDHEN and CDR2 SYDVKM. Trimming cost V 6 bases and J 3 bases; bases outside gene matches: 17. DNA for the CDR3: TGTGCCAGCAGACGGATCACCCTTCCGACTAGCGGGGGGTTCTACGAGCAGTACTTC. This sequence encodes CASRRITLPTSGGFYEQYF.

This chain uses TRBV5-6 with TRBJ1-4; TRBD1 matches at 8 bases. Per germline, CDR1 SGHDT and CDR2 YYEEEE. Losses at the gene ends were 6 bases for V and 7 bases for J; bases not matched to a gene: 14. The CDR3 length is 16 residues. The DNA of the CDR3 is TGTGCCAGCAACCCCGCACGGGACAGGCCGGCTGAAAAACTGTTTTTT. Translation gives CASNPARDRPAEKLFF.

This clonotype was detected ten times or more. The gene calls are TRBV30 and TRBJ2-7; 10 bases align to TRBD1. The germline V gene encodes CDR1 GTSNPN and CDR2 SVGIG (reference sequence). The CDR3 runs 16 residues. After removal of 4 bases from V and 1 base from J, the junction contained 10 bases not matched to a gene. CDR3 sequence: CAWTRGGDRGSYEQYF. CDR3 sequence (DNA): TGTGCCTGGACAAGAGGGGGGGACAGGGGATCCTACGAGCAGTACTTC.

For the CDR3, the DNA is TGTGCCAGCAGTTATATCAGCAACAGAGACTACGAGCAGTACTTC. It translates to CASSYISNRDYEQYF. The V and J genes are TRBV6-1 and TRBJ2-7, with unresolved D. Germline V gives CDR1 MNHNS, CDR2 SASEGT. This CDR3 is built from 15 residues. Trimming cost V 5 bases and J 3 bases, with 17 bases left between them.

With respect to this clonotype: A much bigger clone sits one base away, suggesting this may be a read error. The CDR3 sequence: CASSYGTTGGEAQYF. As DNA, the CDR3 is TGTGCCAGCAGTTACGGGACAACCGGCGGGGAGGCCCAGTACTTC. The chain couples TRBV6-6 to TRBJ2-5; the D call may be TRBD1 or TRBD2 (6 bases each). This CDR3 comprises 15 residues. CDR1 MNHNY and CDR2 SVGAGI come from the germline V gene (reference sequence). V was pared by 2 bases and J by 9 bases, with 19 bases between.

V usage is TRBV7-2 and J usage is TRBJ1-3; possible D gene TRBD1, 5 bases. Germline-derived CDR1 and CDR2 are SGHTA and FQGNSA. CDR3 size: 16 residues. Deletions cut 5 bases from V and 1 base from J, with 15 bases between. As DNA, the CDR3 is TGTGCCAGCAGCGTACCGGGACCGCGTTCTGGAAACACCATATATTTT. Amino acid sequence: CASSVPGPRSGNTIYF.